This T cell receptor beta chain was found in a study of blood T cell repertoires in COVID-19 (dated by TCRdb to 2020 to 2022). Notes on the research overall: Samples covering the acute and convalescent phases of COVID-19 were provided by collaborators in the United States, Italy and Spain. The prospective study material was composed of cDNA or gDNA derived from T cells, B-cell-depleted T cells, or PBMCs. Nearly every sample came with metadata listing a de-identified subject ID, COVID-19 status, age in years and sex. The repertoires were made available in a free public database intended to serve as a resource for research on the immune response to SARS-CoV-2. Where available, HLA class I and class II types were taken from metadata supplied by the sample provider and were not determined by assay-based typing. Subjects who had been exposed to COVID-19, were actively infected with it, or had recovered from it provided the deeply sampled blood TCRbeta repertoires that made up the dataset. Samples were obtained from the ongoing ImmuneRACE study (first 160 participants) and from 1,200 or so subjects provided by 6 global collaborators. Points the paper makes about the study in general: The quantity of clinical and demographic metadata differed by source and by participant and was supplied without curation.

TCRbeta CDR3 regions were amplified from genomic DNA by means of the immunoSEQ Assay, a bias-controlled multiplex PCR. For the original study's pipeline: The number of nucleated cells in each sample was estimated from the amplification of reference gene primers within the assay. To quantify the absolute abundance of each unique TCRbeta CDR3 rearrangement, sequence reads were collapsed and filtered. For each sample, productive Simpson clonality was calculated by taking the square root of Simpson's diversity index across productive rearrangements. The table was pulled from immuneACCESS by TCRdb, which kept in-frame rearrangements only. Such tables lose some clones; where checked, under half of the loss comes from unresolved V genes, and the rest has no known cause. V and J calls plus clone size are reproduced from that table; the DNA served to infer D and trimming. The sample records fewer than 250,000 clones, around 84% of which are singletons. The ten biggest clones cover around 0.89% of the sample.

The V end gives up 4 bases and the J end 5 bases, leaving 7 bases in the junction not matched to a gene. From a lookup of the germline V gene, CDR1 and CDR2 are SGHTA and FQGNSA. Measured from the cysteine to the phenylalanine, the CDR3 is 16 residues long. Just the 48-base CDR3 DNA is kept, in frame starting at base 1. Whole blood was collected in K2EDTA tubes by collaborating institutions according to the institutions' own protocols. Collaborator samples were shipped for TCRbeta analysis as frozen whole blood, isolated PBMCs, or DNA extracted from either sample type. On this clone: Its antigen is currently not known. Base qualities were left out, and no much larger clone turns up one base away.

The rearranged segments are TRBV7-2 and TRBJ2-3; 12 central bases correspond to TRBD1. Sequencing input: peripheral blood. This sequence originates from a man aged 35 to 55 with acute or convalescent COVID-19. The CDR3 protein sequence reads: CASSSGQGAGKDTQYF. Read as DNA, the sequence is TGTGCCAGCAGCTCGGGACAGGGGGCAGGAAAAGATACGCAGTATTTT.